Given below is one T cell receptor beta chain in context. The target of this receptor is not known. Nothing much larger sits one base from this clone, and base qualities are not available. The CDR3 covers 12 residues, taking in both the cysteine and the phenylalanine. CDR3 DNA is the only sequence kept; it has 36 bases, read in frame from the first base. The germline V gene specifies SGHDT as CDR1 and YYEEEE as CDR2. Trimming leaves V shorter by 4 bases and J shorter by 6 bases, with the junction holding 1 base beyond the gene matches. Each collaborating institution followed its own protocols to collect whole blood in K2EDTA tubes. Collaborator samples were shipped for TCRbeta analysis as frozen whole blood, isolated PBMCs, or DNA extracted from either sample type. These data originate in a study of blood T cell repertoires in COVID-19 (dated by TCRdb to between 2020 and 2021). With respect to the entire study: Samples covering the acute and convalescent phases of COVID-19 were provided by collaborators in the United States, Italy and Spain. The dataset comprised deeply sampled blood TCRbeta repertoires from subjects exposed to, actively infected with, or recovered from COVID-19. Samples were obtained from the ongoing ImmuneRACE study (first 160 participants) and from over a thousand subjects provided by 6 global collaborators. The repertoires were made available in a free public database intended to serve as a resource for research on the immune response to SARS-CoV-2. Where available, HLA class I and class II types were taken from metadata supplied by the sample provider and were not determined by assay-based typing. The material from the prospective study consisted of cDNA or gDNA derived from T cells, B-cell-depleted T cells, or PBMCs. Nearly every sample came with metadata listing a de-identified subject ID, COVID-19 status, age in years and sex.

Study-wide conclusions, independent of this receptor: How much clinical and demographic metadata was included differed by source and by participant, and the metadata was provided uncurated.

TCRbeta CDR3 regions were amplified from genomic DNA using the immunoSEQ Assay, a bias-controlled multiplex PCR. Per the source publication's procedure: The number of nucleated cells in each sample was estimated from the amplification of reference gene primers within the assay. Sequence reads were collapsed and filtered to measure the absolute abundance of every unique TCRbeta CDR3 rearrangement. Productive Simpson clonality was computed per sample as the square root of Simpson's diversity index over productive rearrangements. What TCRdb holds here is the immuneACCESS table cut down to in-frame rearrangements. Part of the clones is not present; checked against another copy, under half of the missing clones reflect an unresolved V gene, and the others are unexplained. V, J and clone size were drawn from that table, and D and trimming were deduced from the DNA. The sample has over 70,000 clones on record, less than 95% of them singletons. In total, the top ten clones hold approximately 2.2% of the sample.

Source material: peripheral blood. The sequence came from a human donor with active COVID-19. The donor label of this sample is uncertain. Recombination joined TRBV5-6 with TRBJ2-1; TRBD2 agrees with 7 junctional bases. The CDR3 reads CASSPGGNEQFF. The nucleotides are TGTGCCAGCAGCCCGGGGGGCAATGAGCAGTTCTTC.